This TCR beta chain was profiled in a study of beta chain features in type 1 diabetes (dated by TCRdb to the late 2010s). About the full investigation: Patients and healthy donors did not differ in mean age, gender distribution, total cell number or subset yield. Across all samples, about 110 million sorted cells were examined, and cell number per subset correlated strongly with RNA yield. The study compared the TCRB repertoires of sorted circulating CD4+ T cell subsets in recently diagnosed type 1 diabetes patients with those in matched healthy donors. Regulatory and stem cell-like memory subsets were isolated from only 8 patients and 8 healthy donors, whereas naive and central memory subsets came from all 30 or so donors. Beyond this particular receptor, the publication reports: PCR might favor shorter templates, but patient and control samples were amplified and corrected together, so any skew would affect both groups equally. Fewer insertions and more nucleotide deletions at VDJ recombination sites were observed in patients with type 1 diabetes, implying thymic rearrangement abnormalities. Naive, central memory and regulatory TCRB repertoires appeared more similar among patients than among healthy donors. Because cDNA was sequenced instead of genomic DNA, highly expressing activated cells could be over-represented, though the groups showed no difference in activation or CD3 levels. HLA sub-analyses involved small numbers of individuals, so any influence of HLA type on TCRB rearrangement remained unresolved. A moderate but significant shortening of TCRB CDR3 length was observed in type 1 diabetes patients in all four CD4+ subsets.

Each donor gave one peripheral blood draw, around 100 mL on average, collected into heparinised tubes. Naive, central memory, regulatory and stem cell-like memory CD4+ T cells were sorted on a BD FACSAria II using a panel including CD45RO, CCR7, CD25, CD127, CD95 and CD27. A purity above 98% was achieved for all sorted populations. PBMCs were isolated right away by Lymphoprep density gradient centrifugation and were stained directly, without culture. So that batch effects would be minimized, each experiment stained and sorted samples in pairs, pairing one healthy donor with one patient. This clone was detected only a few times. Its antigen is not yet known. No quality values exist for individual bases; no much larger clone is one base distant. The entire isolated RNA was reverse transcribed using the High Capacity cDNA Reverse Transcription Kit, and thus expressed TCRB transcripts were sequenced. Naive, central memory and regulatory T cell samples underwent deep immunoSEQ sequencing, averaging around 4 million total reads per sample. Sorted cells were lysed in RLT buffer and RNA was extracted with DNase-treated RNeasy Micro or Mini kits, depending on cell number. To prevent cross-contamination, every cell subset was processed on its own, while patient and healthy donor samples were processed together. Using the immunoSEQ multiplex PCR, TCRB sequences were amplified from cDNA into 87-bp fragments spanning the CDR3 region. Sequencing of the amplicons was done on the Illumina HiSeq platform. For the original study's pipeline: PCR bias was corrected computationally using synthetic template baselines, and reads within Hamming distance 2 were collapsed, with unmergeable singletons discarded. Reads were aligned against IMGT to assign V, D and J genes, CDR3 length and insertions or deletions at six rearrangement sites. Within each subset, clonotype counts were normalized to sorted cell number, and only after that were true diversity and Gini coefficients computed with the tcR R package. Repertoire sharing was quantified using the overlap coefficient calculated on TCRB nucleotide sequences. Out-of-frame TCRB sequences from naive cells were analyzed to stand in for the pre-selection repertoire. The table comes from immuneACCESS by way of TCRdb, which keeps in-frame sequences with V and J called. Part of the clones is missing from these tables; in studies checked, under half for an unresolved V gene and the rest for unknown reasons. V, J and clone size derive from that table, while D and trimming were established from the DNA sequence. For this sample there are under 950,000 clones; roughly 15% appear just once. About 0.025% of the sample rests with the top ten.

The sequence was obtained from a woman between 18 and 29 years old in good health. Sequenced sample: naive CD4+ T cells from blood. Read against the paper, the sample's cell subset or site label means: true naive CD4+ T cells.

The CDR3 region has the sequence CASSYSHVKNYEQYF. The nucleotides are TGTGCCAGCAGTTACTCTCATGTGAAGAACTACGAGCAGTACTTC. The rearrangement joined TRBV6-5 to TRBJ2-7; the D gene lacks a confident call. CDR1 and CDR2 (MNHEY, SVGAGI) derive from the germline V gene. Trimming at the junction amounts to 0 bases on V and 3 bases on J, and the germline ends lie 12 bases apart. The CDR3 goes from the cysteine to the phenylalanine over 15 residues. Here the CDR3 DNA is all that survives: 45 bases in frame from base 1.